The text below deals with one TCR beta chain. There are 16 residues in the CDR3. V was pared by 3 bases and J by 4 bases, with 20 bases between. Per the germline V gene, CDR1 is SGHRS and CDR2 is YFSETQ. The sample comes from a study of shared clonotypes between healthy human individuals. Libraries were prepared by immunoSEQ multiplex PCR; TCRdb keeps only in-frame clonotypes and omits some of them. The sample lists fewer than 1.6 million clones; around 98.5% were seen once. The sequence derives from a man under 40 in good health. The sample taken for sequencing was naive CD4+ T cells sorted from blood. Subset noted: CD45RA+ positively selected. This chain uses TRBV5-1 with TRBJ2-7, with D possibly being TRBD1 (5 bases). The CDR3 DNA reads TGCGCCAGCAGCTCCCCAGTGGGGCAGGGTTCTTACGAGCAGTACTTC. This encodes CASSSPVGQGSYEQYF.